The source of this T cell receptor (beta chain) is a study of cytomegalovirus exposure and HLA in healthy donors. The donors were part of the approximately 120-subject validation cohort, which stood apart from the approximately 670-subject first cohort. This table comes from immunoSEQ multiplex PCR, and its TCRdb copy is limited to in-frame clones, with some not included. The profile shows about 160,000 clones, around 85% of them singletons. The germline V gene has CDR1 MNHEY and CDR2 SMNVEV (reference sequence). The CDR3 spans 15 residues. The ends were cut back, 3 bases at V and 5 bases at J, with 17 bases in the middle.

The clonotype originates from a woman under 40 in good health and CMV-seronegative. V and J are TRBV27 and TRBJ2-7, with D uncertain. Sequenced sample: PBMCs. The CDR3 here is CASSLRYPTSDEQYF. Here the CDR3 DNA reads TGTGCCAGCAGTTTGAGGTACCCGACGTCGGACGAGCAGTACTTC.